The 3 T cell receptor beta chains reported below all come from one sample, sequenced in a study of blood T cell repertoires in COVID-19 (dated by TCRdb to about 2020). Receptor amplification or capture employed the immunoSEQ multiplex PCR assay. Imported from immuneACCESS, the table was reduced by TCRdb to in-frame sequences with V and J called. These copies leave out some clones; in studies compared against another copy, an unresolved V gene accounts for under half, and the cause of the remainder is not known. This sample is represented by approximately 170,000 clones; around nine tenths of them were singletons. Approximately 4% of the sample lies in the top ten. Sequenced material: peripheral blood. The origin of the receptors is a man between 18 and 35 years old with active or convalescent COVID-19.

The V gene is TRBV28, the J gene TRBJ1-1; 7 bases map to TRBD1. Unmatched junction bases numbered 15, after V lost 8 bases and J lost 9 bases. Germline loops: CDR1 MDHEN, CDR2 SYDVKM. This CDR3 region has 14 residues. This CDR3 is CASEQGTSRPKAFF. CDR3 DNA: TGTGCCAGCGAACAGGGGACTTCCCGTCCCAAAGCTTTCTTT.

The chain has TRBV4-1 and TRBJ1-5; D is possibly TRBD1 (5 bases). This CDR3 has 14 residues. The germline V gene encodes CDR1 MGHRA and CDR2 YSYEKL. The germline V and J ends were trimmed by 2 bases and 5 bases, with 10 bases remaining between them. The CDR3 reads CASSQQIGDQPQHF. The CDR3 DNA reads TGCGCCAGCAGCCAACAGATAGGGGATCAGCCCCAGCATTTT.

This clone came up a few times. This sequence joins TRBV18 and TRBJ1-2; 8 nucleotides align to TRBD1. CDR3 length: 13 residues. CDR1 KGHSH and CDR2 LQKENI come from the germline V gene. V was clipped by 6 bases and J by 3 bases; unmatched bases: 3. In DNA form, the CDR3 reads TGTGCCAGCTCGGAGGACAGGGACTATGGCTACACCTTC. Protein product: CASSEDRDYGYTF. Filled out from reference TRBV18 and TRBJ1-2, the complete variable domain reads NAGVMQNPRHLVRRRGQEARLRCSPMKGHSHVYWYRQLPEEGLKFMVYLQKENIIDESGMPKERFSAEFPKEGPSILRIQQVVRGDSAAYFCASSEDRDYGYTFGSGTRLTVV.